This T cell receptor (beta chain) was sequenced for a study of T cells in Graves' hyperthyroidism and ophthalmopathy. Study-level points and caveats: From stable hyperthyroidism, ophthalmopathy was separated by a 13 V-J model.

This clonotype was counted ten times or more. Its antigen is unknown. RNA transcripts gave rise to amplified TCR beta CDR3 regions. TCR CDR3 underwent first-round RT-PCR with the HTBI primer set. TCRdb itself ran the multiplex PCR reads through MiXCR, one entry per CDR3 protein. The repertoire holds fewer than 650,000 distinct CDR3 sequences, with about 14% as singletons. The sample comprised blood. The clonotype comes from a woman aged 40 to 55 with Graves' ophthalmopathy.

The CDR3 spells CASSEYREFETQYF. In DNA form, the CDR3 reads TGTGCCAGCAGTGAGTACAGGGAATTCGAGACCCAGTACTTC. This rearrangement joins TRBV2 to TRBJ2-5; tentatively, D is TRBD1 (6 bases). This CDR3 spans 14 amino acids. With 3 bases removed from V and 5 bases from J, the gap between germline ends came to 13 bases. The germline gives CDR1 SNHLY, CDR2 FYNNEI. Using reference TRBV2 and TRBJ2-5 for the parts outside the CDR3, the full variable domain is EPEVTQTPSHQVTQMGQEVILRCVPISNHLYFYWYRQILGQKVEFLVSFYNNEISEKSEIFDDQFSVERPDGSNFTLKIRSTKLEDSAMYFCASSEYREFETQYFGPGTRLLVL.